This T cell receptor (beta chain) was profiled in a study of T cells after yellow fever vaccination. Study overall: SMART-Seq v4 Ultra Low Input prepared libraries from low-cell fractions. Study-wide results and limits: Booster samples showed a return of most primary-vaccination clones (roughly 96% CD4, 85% to 90% CD8). Weaker, the secondary response had a peak occurring faster, on day 5 versus 15.

Note on this clonotype: Its antigen is unidentified.

Template switching with 5'RACE generated the TCR cDNA and added a universal primer site and UMIs. A single record per CDR3 protein comes from TCRdb applying MiXCR to the 5' RACE reads. The sample lists roughly 190,000 distinct CDR3 sequences, roughly 11% seen once, with 36% in the top ten. J was trimmed by 3 bases and V by 4 bases; bases with no gene match: 4. Germline CDR1 MNHEY, CDR2 SVGAGI. CDR3 length: 14 amino acids. The chain combines TRBV6-5 with TRBJ2-7; 9 bases agree with TRBD1. Sequencing was performed on CD8+ T cells sorted from PBMCs, taken 15 days after the yellow fever booster vaccination. This TCR was sampled from a man in his late teens or twenties who received the YFV17D yellow fever vaccine. The DNA for the CDR3 is TGTGCCAGCAGTTCCGGACAGGGGTACTACGAGCAGTACTTC. This encodes CASSSGQGYYEQYF.